Given below is one T cell receptor (beta chain) in context. Its antigen remains unidentified. Researchers ran the PCR with 60 Vbeta and 13 Jbeta primers. Data came from immunoSEQ multiplex PCR; TCRdb stores just in-frame clones and leaves some out. Altogether 110,000 or so clones are present, about 70% being singletons, with the ten largest covering approximately 2.2%. The sample comes from a study of cytomegalovirus exposure and HLA in healthy donors. Study-wide results and caveats: For cytomegalovirus status, the classifier reportedly gave diagnoses with high specificity and sensitivity. Exclusion as indistinguishable affected some V segments, including TRBV6-2 and TRBV6-3. TCR beta chain V- and J-gene trimming was linked, in a later analysis, to a missense variant in DCLRE1C.

V dropped 5 bases and J dropped 1 base, with 8 bases sitting between them. The germline V gene has CDR1 KGHSH and CDR2 LQKENI. The length of the CDR3 is 13 residues. The receptor's source is a human donor in good health. Source material: PBMCs. The rearrangement uses TRBV18 and TRBJ1-1; D uncertain. DNA for the CDR3: TGTGCCAGCTCAAATGCAGGGAACACTGAAGCTTTCTTT. Translated: CASSNAGNTEAFF.